One and the same sample provided the 21 T cell receptor beta chains below, sequenced in a study of shared clonotypes between healthy human individuals. Sequencing used immunoSEQ multiplex PCR; TCRdb keeps in-frame clones, though not all of them. The repertoire has 2.3 million or so clones, about 92% of them found once; the top ten carry 0.35% to 0.45%. Sequencing was carried out using naive CD4+ T cells from PBMCs. Indicated subset: CD45RA+ positively selected. The receptor source for this set is a man aged 18-30 years in good health. Some clones in this sample may be carry-over from other donors' samples.

Concerning this clone: Other DNA sequences in the same sample also yield this CDR3. The chain joins TRBV18 to TRBJ1-5; TRBD1 is a possible D gene (6 bases). The CDR3 covers 16 residues. The V end lost 3 bases, the J end lost 1 base, and 13 bases lay between the germline ends. CDR1 KGHSH and CDR2 LQKENI come from the germline V gene. CDR3 protein: CASSPAGAGSNQPQHF. The CDR3 DNA follows: TGTGCCAGCTCACCCGCAGGGGCAGGCAGCAATCAGCCCCAGCATTTT.

CDR3 DNA sequence: TGTGCCAGCAGCTTGGTCCCAGGACGAGGTGGGGAGCTGTTTTTT. Translation gives CASSLVPGRGGELFF. The chain uses TRBV5-6 and TRBJ2-2; D not certain. Germline values: CDR1 SGHDT, CDR2 YYEEEE. V lost 0 bases to trimming and J lost 8 bases, with 14 bases between them. This CDR3 has 15 residues.

The DNA of the CDR3 is TGTGCCAGCACGAGCGCTGAAGGGCCCCAGCATTTT. This encodes CASTSAEGPQHF. The chain employs TRBV28 and TRBJ1-5; D unresolved. This CDR3 is 12 amino acids long. Trimming stripped 7 bases from V and 9 bases from J, with 13 bases between. The germline gives CDR1 MDHEN, CDR2 SYDVKM.

The chain carries TRBV6-5 and TRBJ2-1, with D perhaps TRBD1 (6 bases). The CDR3 spans 13 residues. Germline V gene sequence: CDR1 MNHEY, CDR2 SVGAGI. The V gene lost 7 bases and the J gene lost 10 bases, with 17 bases spanning the gap. The CDR3 reads CASIQNRGTEQFF. The CDR3 region has the DNA TGTGCCAGCATCCAAAACCGAGGGACAGAGCAGTTCTTC.

This clone is a singleton in its sample. V usage is TRBV9 and J usage is TRBJ1-3; D call uncertain. CDR1 is SGDLS, CDR2 YYNGEE, per germline. Trimming removed 6 bases from V and 7 bases from J, with 14 bases in between. The CDR3 extends over 13 amino acids. CDR3 in DNA: TGTGCCAGCACCGATAATGGCAGGAACACCATATATTTT. This gives the protein CASTDNGRNTIYF.

This chain connects TRBV28 to TRBJ2-4, with TRBD1 matching over 7 bases. After removal of 7 bases from V and 0 bases from J, the junction contained 12 bases not matched to a gene. Germline V gene lookup returns CDR1 MDHEN and CDR2 SYDVKM. The length of the CDR3 is 17 residues. The CDR3 nucleotides are TGTGCCAGCAAGAGGACAGGACAAAACCTAGCCAAAAACATTCAGTACTTC. Translating gives CASKRTGQNLAKNIQYF.

The chain carries TRBV5-1 and TRBJ2-7, with D possibly TRBD1 on 6 matching bases. Between the trimmed V and J ends, which lost 0 bases and 4 bases, there was a span of 11 bases. The germline CDR1 and CDR2 sequences are SGHRS and YFSETQ. The CDR3 consists of 14 residues. CDR3 loop: CASSLVGRGYEQYF. The DNA of the CDR3 is TGCGCCAGCAGCTTGGTTGGCAGGGGTTACGAGCAGTACTTC.

V usage is TRBV28 and J usage is TRBJ2-4; tentatively, D is TRBD1 (6 bases). This CDR3 is built from 19 residues. The germline V gene encodes CDR1 MDHEN and CDR2 SYDVKM. V was pared by 6 bases and J by 3 bases, with 27 bases between. CDR3 residues: CASSSFRRGQGQHKNIQYF. The DNA for the CDR3 is TGTGCCAGCAGCTCCTTTAGACGTGGTCAGGGACAACACAAAAACATTCAGTACTTC.

V gene TRBV7-9 combines with J gene TRBJ1-5, with 11 bases matching TRBD1. CDR3 length: 18 residues. Germline-derived CDR1 and CDR2 are SEHNR and FQNEAQ (reference sequence). Losses at the gene ends were 5 bases for V and 2 bases for J; bases not matched to a gene: 11. The CDR3 nucleotides are TGTGCCAGCAGCCGCGCCCGGGACAGGGGGATTGGCAATCAGCCCCAGCATTTT. It is translated as CASSRARDRGIGNQPQHF.

A few counts support this clone. The chain couples TRBV30 to TRBJ1-2, with a weak D call TRBD1 (5 bases). The CDR3 is 14 residues long. Per germline, CDR1 GTSNPN and CDR2 SVGIG (reference sequence). V lost 4 bases, J lost 1 base, and 13 bases lay in between. The CDR3 sequence: CAWTKAGYNYGYTF. The CDR3 DNA is TGTGCCTGGACCAAAGCAGGGTATAACTATGGCTACACCTTC. The full variable domain, in which reference TRBV30 and TRBJ1-2 provide the parts outside the CDR3, is SQTIHQWPATLVQPVGSPLSLECTVEGTSNPNLYWYRQAAGRGLQLLFYSVGIGQISSEVPQNLSASRPQDRQFILSSKKLLLSDSGFYLCAWTKAGYNYGYTFGSGTRLTVV.

Points on this clone: Within the sample, other DNA sequences also encode this same CDR3. The genes are TRBV5-1 and TRBJ1-4, with a possible D match to TRBD1 (6 bases). The germline gives CDR1 SGHRS, CDR2 YFSETQ. Trimming pared 5 bases from V and 2 bases from J, leaving 10 bases between. The CDR3 sequence is 14 residues long. CDR3 coding DNA: TGCGCCAGCAGGGAACAGGGTACTAATGAAAAACTGTTTTTT. It translates to CASREQGTNEKLFF.

For this clone: Other DNA sequences in this sample translate to the same CDR3. The V call is TRBV29-1, the J call TRBJ2-5, with a weak D call TRBD2 (5 bases). Trimming took 4 bases from V and 2 from J, leaving 8 bases between them. Germline V gene data show CDR1 as SQVTM and CDR2 as ANQGSEA. CDR3 length: 12 amino acids. This chain's CDR3 is CSVVRGQETQYF. In nucleotides, the CDR3 is TGCAGCGTTGTTCGGGGACAAGAGACCCAGTACTTC.

The rearrangement links TRBV25-1 to TRBJ2-5; D may be TRBD2 (6 bases). Trimming pared 5 bases from V and 2 bases from J, leaving 18 bases between. From germline, CDR1 is MGHDK and CDR2 SYGVNS. The CDR3 is made up of 16 amino acids. The DNA of the CDR3 is TGTGCCAGCAGTCTTGTAGGAGGGGCAGGTCAAGAGACCCAGTACTTC. It encodes CASSLVGGAGQETQYF.

The chain employs TRBV4-2 and TRBJ2-2, with TRBD2 identical over 10 bases. Germline V CDR1 and CDR2: LGHNA, YNFKEQ. V shed 2 bases, J shed 0 bases, and the junction held 3 bases outside the gene matches. The CDR3 extends over 17 amino acids. Here the CDR3 reads CASSQLGLAANTGELFF. CDR3 DNA sequence: TGTGCCAGCAGCCAACTCGGACTAGCGGCGAACACCGGGGAGCTGTTTTTT.

The genes are TRBV18 and TRBJ2-3; D might be TRBD1 or TRBD2, each matching 5 bases. The CDR3 length is 18 residues. CDR1 is KGHSH and CDR2 is LQKENI in the germline V gene. The V gene lost 2 bases and the J gene lost 0 bases, with 18 bases spanning the gap. The CDR3 region is CASSPTGLWGISTDTQYF. The CDR3 coding sequence is TGTGCCAGCTCACCAACCGGTCTGTGGGGGATTAGCACAGATACGCAGTATTTT.

This chain uses TRBV7-9 with TRBJ1-4, with D perhaps TRBD1 (5 bases). The germline V and J ends were trimmed by 1 base and 4 bases, with 13 bases remaining between them. The CDR3 totals 16 residues. The germline V gene encodes CDR1 SEHNR and CDR2 FQNEAQ (reference sequence). The DNA of the CDR3 is TGTGCCAGCAGCTTAGTAATACGCAGGGTTAATGAAAAACTGTTTTTT. Its translation: CASSLVIRRVNEKLFF.

This clone was counted once. This sequence joins TRBV28 and TRBJ2-1, with 7 bases matching TRBD1. The CDR3 has 21 amino acids. Germline V gene sequence: CDR1 MDHEN, CDR2 SYDVKM. J gave up 0 bases and V 5 bases, and 22 bases lay outside the gene matches. CDR3 DNA: TGTGCCAGCAGTCTTTACAGGGGACGGTCAATGGGGAGATACTCCTACAATGAGCAGTTCTTC. Residues: CASSLYRGRSMGRYSYNEQFF.

The chain has TRBV7-2 and TRBJ1-4; D is possibly TRBD1 (6 bases). The V end was cut by 2 bases, the J end by 3 bases, with 13 bases between. The CDR3 has 16 residues. Germline lookup yields CDR1 SGHTA and CDR2 FQGNSA. CDR3 bases: TGTGCCAGCAGCTTAAGGTTGGGGGGCCCTAATGAAAAACTGTTTTTT. It is translated as CASSLRLGGPNEKLFF.

This chain links TRBV5-5 with TRBJ1-1; maybe TRBD1 (5 bases). V was clipped by 4 bases and J by 1 base, with 17 bases between them. Per the germline V gene, CDR1 is SGHKS and CDR2 is YYEKEE (reference sequence). The CDR3 consists of 16 residues. In DNA form, the CDR3 reads TGTGCCAGCAGCAGCCCAGGGTACCGAACGAACACTGAAGCTTTCTTT. Amino acid sequence: CASSSPGYRTNTEAFF. Looking up the rest from reference TRBV5-5 and TRBJ1-1 gives the full variable domain: DAGVTQSPTHLIKTRGQQVTLRCSPISGHKSVSWYQQVLGQGPQFIFQYYEKEERGRGNFPDRFSARQFPNYSSELNVNALLLGDSALYLCASSSPGYRTNTEAFFGQGTRLTVV.

This clone was detected a few times. The chain recombines TRBV29-1 with TRBJ1-5; possible D gene TRBD1, 6 bases. V lost 4 bases and J lost 0, with 10 bases in between. Germline-derived CDR1 and CDR2 are SQVTM and ANQGSEA. This CDR3 has 14 residues. CDR3 residues: CSVGDTNSNQPQHF. The CDR3 coding sequence is TGCAGCGTTGGGGACACGAATAGCAATCAGCCCCAGCATTTT.

To note about this clone: A much larger clone lies a single base off, so this may be a read error. This sequence joins TRBV7-9 and TRBJ2-5; D unresolved. V was trimmed by 1 base and J by 2 bases, leaving 5 bases between them. The CDR3 length is 13 residues. Germline-derived CDR1 and CDR2 are SEHNR and FQNEAQ (reference sequence). The CDR3 bases are TGTGCCAGCAGCTTAGAGAGACAAGAGACCCAGTACTTC. Its protein product is CASSLERQETQYF.